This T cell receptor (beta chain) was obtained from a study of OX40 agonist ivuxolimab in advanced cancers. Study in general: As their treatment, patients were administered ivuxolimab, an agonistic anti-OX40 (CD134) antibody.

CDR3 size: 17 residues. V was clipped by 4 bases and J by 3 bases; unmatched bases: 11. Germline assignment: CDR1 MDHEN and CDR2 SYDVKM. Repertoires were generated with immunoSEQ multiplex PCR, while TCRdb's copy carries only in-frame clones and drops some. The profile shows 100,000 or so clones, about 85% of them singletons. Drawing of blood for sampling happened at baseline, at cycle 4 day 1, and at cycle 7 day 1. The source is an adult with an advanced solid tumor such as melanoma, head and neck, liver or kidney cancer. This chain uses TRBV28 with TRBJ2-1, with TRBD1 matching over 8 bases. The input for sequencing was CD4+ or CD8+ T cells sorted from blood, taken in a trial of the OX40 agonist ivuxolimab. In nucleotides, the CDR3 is TGTGCCAGCAGTTCGAGGTCAGGGGGCGGTTTCTACAATGAGCAGTTCTTC. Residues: CASSSRSGGGFYNEQFF.